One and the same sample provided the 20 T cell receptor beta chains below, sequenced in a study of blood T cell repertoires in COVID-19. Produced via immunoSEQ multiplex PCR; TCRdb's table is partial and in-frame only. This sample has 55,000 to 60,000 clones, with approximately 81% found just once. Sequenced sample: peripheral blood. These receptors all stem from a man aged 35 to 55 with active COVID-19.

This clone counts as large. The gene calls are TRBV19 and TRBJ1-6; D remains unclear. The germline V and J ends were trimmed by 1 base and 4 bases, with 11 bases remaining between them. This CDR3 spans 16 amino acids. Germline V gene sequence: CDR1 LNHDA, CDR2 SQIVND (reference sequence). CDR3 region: CASSIGPGDYNSPLHF. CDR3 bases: TGTGCCAGTAGTATAGGGCCAGGTGATTATAATTCACCCCTCCACTTT.

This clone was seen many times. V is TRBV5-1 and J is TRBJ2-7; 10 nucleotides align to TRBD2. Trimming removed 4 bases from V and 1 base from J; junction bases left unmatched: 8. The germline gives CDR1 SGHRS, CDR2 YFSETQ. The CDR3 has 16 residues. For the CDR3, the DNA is TGCGCCAGCAGCGGGTTACTAGCGGGGCAATCCTACGAGCAGTACTTC. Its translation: CASSGLLAGQSYEQYF.

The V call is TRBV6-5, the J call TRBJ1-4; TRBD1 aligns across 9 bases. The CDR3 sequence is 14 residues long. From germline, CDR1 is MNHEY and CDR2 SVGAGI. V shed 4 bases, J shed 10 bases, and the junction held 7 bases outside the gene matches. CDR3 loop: CASSWDRDKGKLFF. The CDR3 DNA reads TGTGCCAGCAGTTGGGACAGGGACAAGGGAAAACTGTTTTTT.

CDR3 DNA: TGTGCCAGCAGTTTAAGACAGGCCTACAGCAATCAGCCCCAGCATTTT. Residues: CASSLRQAYSNQPQHF. V and J are TRBV28 and TRBJ1-5; the D gene is possibly TRBD1 (6 bases). Germline CDR1 is MDHEN and CDR2 is SYDVKM. V dropped 2 bases and J dropped 1 base, with 12 bases sitting between them. This CDR3 spans 16 amino acids.

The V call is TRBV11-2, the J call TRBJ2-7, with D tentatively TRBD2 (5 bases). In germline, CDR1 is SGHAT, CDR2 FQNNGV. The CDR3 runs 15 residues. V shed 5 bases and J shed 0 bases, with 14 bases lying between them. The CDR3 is CASSPAPGSSYEQYF. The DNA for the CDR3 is TGTGCCAGCAGCCCAGCCCCGGGGAGCTCCTACGAGCAGTACTTC.

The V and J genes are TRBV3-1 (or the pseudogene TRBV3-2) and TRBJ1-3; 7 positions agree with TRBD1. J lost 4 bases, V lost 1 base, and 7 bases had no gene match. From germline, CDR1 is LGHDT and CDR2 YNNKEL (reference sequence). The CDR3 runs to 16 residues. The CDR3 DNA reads TGTGCCAGCAGCCAAGGACAGGGTTTGGGCGGAAACACCATATATTTT. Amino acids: CASSQGQGLGGNTIYF.

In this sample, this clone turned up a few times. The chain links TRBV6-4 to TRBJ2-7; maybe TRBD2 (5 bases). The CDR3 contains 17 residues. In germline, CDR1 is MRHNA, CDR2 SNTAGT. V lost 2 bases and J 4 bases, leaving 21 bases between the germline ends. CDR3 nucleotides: TGTGCCAGCAGTGACCCAACGCACCGACCGGGAAATTACGAGCAGTACTTC. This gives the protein CASSDPTHRPGNYEQYF.

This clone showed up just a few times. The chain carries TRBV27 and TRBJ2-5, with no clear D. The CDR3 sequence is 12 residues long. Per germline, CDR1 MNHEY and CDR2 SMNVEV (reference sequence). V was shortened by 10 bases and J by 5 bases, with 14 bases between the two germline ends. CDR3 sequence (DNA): TGTGCCATCCCGCCACTCTCGGAGACCCAGTACTTC. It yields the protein CAIPPLSETQYF.

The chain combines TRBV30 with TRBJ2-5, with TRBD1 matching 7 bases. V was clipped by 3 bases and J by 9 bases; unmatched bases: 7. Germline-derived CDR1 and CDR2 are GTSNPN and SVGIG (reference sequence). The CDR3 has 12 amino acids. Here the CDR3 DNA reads TGTGCCTGGAGCCTACAGGGGATGGCCCAGTACTTC. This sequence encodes CAWSLQGMAQYF. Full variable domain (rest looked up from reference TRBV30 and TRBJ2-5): SQTIHQWPATLVQPVGSPLSLECTVEGTSNPNLYWYRQAAGRGLQLLFYSVGIGQISSEVPQNLSASRPQDRQFILSSKKLLLSDSGFYLCAWSLQGMAQYFGPGTRLLVL.

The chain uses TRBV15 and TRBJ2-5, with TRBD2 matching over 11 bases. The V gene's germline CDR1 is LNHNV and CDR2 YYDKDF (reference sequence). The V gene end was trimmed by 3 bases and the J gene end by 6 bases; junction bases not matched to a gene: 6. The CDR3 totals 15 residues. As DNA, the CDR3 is TGTGCCACCAGCAGGGTACTAGCGGGAGACCAGACCCAGTACTTC. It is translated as CATSRVLAGDQTQYF.

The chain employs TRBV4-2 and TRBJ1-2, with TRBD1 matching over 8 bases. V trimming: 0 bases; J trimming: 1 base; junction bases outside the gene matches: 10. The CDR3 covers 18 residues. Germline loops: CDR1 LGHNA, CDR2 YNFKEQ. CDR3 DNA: TGTGCCAGCAGCCAAGATCTCGCAGGGGGCACAATTAACTATGGCTACACCTTC. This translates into CASSQDLAGGTINYGYTF.

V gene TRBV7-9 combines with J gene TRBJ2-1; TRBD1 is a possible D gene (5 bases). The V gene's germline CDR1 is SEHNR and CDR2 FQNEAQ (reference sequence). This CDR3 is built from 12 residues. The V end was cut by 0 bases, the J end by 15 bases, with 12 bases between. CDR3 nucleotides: TGTGCCAGCAGCTTAGCGAATAGGGGTCGGTTCTTC. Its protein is CASSLANRGRFF.

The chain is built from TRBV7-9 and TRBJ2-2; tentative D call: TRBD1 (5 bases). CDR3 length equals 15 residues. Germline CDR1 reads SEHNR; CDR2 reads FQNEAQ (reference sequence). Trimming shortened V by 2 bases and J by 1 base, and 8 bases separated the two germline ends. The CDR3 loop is CASSLPGMNTGELFF. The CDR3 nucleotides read TGTGCCAGCAGCTTACCAGGGATGAACACCGGGGAGCTGTTTTTT.

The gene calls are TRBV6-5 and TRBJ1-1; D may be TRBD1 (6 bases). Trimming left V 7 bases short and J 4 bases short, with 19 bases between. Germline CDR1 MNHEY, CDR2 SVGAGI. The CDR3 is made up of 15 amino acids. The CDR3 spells CASNPRAGAVTEAFF. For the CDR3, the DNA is TGTGCCAGCAATCCTAGAGCGGGGGCTGTCACTGAAGCTTTCTTT.

CDR3 DNA sequence: TGTGCCAGCAGCCAAGAGTGGGACAGGGCCGGGACTAGCGGGAGGGTGATCAACGAGCAGTACTTC. Residues: CASSQEWDRAGTSGRVINEQYF. This chain joins TRBV14 and TRBJ2-7; 16 nucleotides match TRBD2. The CDR3 is made up of 22 amino acids. Germline values: CDR1 SGHDN, CDR2 FVKESK. Trimming cost V 0 bases and J 5 bases; bases outside gene matches: 19.

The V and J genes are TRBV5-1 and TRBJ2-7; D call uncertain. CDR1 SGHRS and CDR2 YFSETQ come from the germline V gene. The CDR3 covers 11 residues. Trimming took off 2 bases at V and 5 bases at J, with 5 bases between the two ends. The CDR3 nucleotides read TGCGCCAGCAGCTTCAAAAACGAGCAGTACTTC. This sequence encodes CASSFKNEQYF.

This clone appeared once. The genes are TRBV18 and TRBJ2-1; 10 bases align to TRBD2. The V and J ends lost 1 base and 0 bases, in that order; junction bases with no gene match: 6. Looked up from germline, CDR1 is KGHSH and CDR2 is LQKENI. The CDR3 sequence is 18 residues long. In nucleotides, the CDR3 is TGTGCCAGCTCACCACAAGGACTAGCGGAGACCTCCTACAATGAGCAGTTCTTC. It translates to CASSPQGLAETSYNEQFF.

The CDR3 bases are TGTGCCAGCAGAACTAGGGGGTACTACGAGCAGTACTTC. Protein sequence: CASRTRGYYEQYF. This sequence joins TRBV2 and TRBJ2-7; a weak D match, TRBD1 (6 bases). CDR1 and CDR2 (germline): SNHLY, FYNNEI. Trimming cost V 6 bases and J 3 bases, with 12 bases left between them. This CDR3 has 13 amino acids.

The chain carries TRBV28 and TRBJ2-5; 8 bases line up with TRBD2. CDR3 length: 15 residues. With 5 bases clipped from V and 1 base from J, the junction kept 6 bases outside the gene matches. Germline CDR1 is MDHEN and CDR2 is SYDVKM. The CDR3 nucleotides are TGTGCCAGCAGTACAATCGGGACTAGCCAAGAGACCCAGTACTTC. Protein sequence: CASSTIGTSQETQYF.

DNA of the CDR3: TGTGCCAGCAGTTACCGGGGAGCCCGGGACGAGCAGTACTTC. This codes for CASSYRGARDEQYF. V gene TRBV6-5 combines with J gene TRBJ2-7; D possibly corresponds to TRBD2 (5 bases). The V end lost 2 bases, the J end lost 5 bases, and 13 bases lay between the germline ends. Germline CDR1 MNHEY, CDR2 SVGAGI. The CDR3 contains 14 residues.